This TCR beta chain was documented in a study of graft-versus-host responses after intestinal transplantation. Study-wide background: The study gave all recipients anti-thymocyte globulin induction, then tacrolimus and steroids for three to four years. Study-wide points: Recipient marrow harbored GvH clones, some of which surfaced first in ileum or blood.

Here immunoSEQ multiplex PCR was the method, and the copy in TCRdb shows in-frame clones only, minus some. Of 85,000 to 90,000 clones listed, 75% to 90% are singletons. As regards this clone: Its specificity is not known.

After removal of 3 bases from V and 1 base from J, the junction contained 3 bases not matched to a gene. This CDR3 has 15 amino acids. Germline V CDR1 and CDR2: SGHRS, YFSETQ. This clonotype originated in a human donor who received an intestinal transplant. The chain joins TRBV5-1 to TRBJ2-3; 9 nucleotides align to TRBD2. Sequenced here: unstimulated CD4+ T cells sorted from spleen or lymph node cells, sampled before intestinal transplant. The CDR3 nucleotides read TGCGCCAGCAGCTCTTCTAGCGGGGGCACAGATACGCAGTATTTT. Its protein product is CASSSSSGGTDTQYF.